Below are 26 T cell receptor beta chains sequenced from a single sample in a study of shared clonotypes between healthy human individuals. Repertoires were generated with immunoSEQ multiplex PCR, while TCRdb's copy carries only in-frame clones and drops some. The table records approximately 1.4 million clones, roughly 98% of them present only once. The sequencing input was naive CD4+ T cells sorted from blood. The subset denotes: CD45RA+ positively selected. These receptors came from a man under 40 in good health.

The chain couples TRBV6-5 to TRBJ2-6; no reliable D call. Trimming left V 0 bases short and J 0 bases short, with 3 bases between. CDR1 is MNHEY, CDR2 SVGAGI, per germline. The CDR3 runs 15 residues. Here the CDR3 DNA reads TGTGCCAGCAGTTACTCCGTCTCTGGGGCCAACGTCCTGACTTTC. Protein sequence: CASSYSVSGANVLTF.

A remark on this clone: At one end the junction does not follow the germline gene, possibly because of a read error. Written as DNA, the CDR3 is TGTGCTAGCAGCCCGAAAGCATCTACGGGACAGGGCTCTATTGAGCAGTTCTTC. Translation: CASSPKASTGQGSIEQFF. This sequence joins TRBV7-7 and TRBJ2-1, with 9 bases that match TRBD1. This CDR3 is built from 18 residues. Germline values: CDR1 SSHAT, CDR2 FNYEAQ (reference sequence).

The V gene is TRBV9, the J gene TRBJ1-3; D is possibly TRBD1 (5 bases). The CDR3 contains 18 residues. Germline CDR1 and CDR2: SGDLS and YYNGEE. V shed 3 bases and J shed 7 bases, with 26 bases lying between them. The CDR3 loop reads CASSAYGAGFRTVNTIYF. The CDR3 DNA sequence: TGTGCCAGCAGCGCCTACGGGGCGGGGTTTCGTACCGTGAACACCATATATTTT.

The CDR3 reads CASIGRRGIAFF. The CDR3 nucleotides are TGTGCCAGTATAGGAAGGAGGGGCATAGCTTTCTTT. This chain links TRBV19 with TRBJ1-1; D might be TRBD1 (5 bases). V lost 7 bases to trimming and J lost 10 bases, with 16 bases between them. CDR1 LNHDA and CDR2 SQIVND come from the germline V gene (reference sequence). The CDR3 length is 12 residues. The whole variable domain, filled in from reference TRBV19 and TRBJ1-1, reads DGGITQSPKYLFRKEGQNVTLSCEQNLNHDAMYWYRQDPGQGLRLIYYSQIVNDFQKGDIAEGYSVSREKKESFPLTVTSAQKNPTAFYLCASIGRRGIAFFGQGTRLTVV.

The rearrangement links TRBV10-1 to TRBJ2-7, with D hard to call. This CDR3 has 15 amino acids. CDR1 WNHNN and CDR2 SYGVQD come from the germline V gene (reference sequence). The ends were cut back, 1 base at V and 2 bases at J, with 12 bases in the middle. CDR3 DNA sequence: TGCGCCAGCAGTGAGTTGATAGGGCCGGCCTACGAGCAGTACTTC. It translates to CASSELIGPAYEQYF.

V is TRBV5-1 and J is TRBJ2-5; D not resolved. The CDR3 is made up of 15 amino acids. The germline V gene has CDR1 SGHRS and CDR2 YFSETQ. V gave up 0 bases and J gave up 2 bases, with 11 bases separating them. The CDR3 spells CASSLGERRQETQYF. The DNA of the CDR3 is TGCGCCAGCAGCTTGGGGGAACGCCGGCAAGAGACCCAGTACTTC.

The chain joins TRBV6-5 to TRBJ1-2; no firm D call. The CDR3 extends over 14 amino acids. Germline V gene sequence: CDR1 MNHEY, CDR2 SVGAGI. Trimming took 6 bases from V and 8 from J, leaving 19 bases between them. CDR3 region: CASSPNVPSRGYTF. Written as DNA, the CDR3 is TGTGCCAGCAGCCCTAACGTCCCTTCGAGAGGCTACACCTTC.

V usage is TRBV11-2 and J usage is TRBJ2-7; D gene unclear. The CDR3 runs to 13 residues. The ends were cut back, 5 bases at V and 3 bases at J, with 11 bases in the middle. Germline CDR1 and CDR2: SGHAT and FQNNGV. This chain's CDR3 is CASSQDGFYEQYF. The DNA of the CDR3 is TGTGCCAGCAGCCAGGACGGATTCTACGAGCAGTACTTC.

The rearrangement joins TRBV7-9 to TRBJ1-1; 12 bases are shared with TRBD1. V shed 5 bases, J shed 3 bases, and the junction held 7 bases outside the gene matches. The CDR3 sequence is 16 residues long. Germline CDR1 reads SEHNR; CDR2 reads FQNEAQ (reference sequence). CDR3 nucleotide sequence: TGTGCCAGCAGCCCTGGGACAGGGGGCTATGACACTGAAGCTTTCTTT. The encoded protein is CASSPGTGGYDTEAFF. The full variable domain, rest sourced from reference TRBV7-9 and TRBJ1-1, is DTGVSQNPRHKITKRGQNVTFRCDPISEHNRLYWYRQTLGQGPEFLTYFQNEAQLEKSRLLSDRFSAERPKGSFSTLEIQRTEQGDSAMYLCASSPGTGGYDTEAFFGQGTRLTVV.

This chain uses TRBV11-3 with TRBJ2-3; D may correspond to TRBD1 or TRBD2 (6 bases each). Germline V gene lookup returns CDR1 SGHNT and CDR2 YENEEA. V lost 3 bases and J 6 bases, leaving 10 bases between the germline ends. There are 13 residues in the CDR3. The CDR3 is CASSFRGADTQYF. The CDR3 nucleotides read TGTGCCAGCAGCTTTAGGGGGGCCGATACGCAGTATTTT.

CDR3 residues: CASSSQPRDRGLETQYF. CDR3 DNA: TGCGCCAGCAGCTCCCAACCCCGGGACAGGGGGCTTGAGACCCAGTACTTC. This sequence joins TRBV5-1 and TRBJ2-5; 12 nucleotides match TRBD1. Germline CDR1 SGHRS, CDR2 YFSETQ. The CDR3 runs 17 residues. Losses at the gene ends were 3 bases for V and 5 bases for J; bases not matched to a gene: 11.

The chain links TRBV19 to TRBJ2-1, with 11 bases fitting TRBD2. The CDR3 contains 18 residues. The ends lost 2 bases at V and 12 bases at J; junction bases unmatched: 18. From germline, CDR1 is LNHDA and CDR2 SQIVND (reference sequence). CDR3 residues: CASSIHSLLAGEWKAQFF. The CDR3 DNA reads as TGTGCCAGTAGTATACATTCCCTACTAGCGGGAGAGTGGAAGGCGCAGTTCTTC.

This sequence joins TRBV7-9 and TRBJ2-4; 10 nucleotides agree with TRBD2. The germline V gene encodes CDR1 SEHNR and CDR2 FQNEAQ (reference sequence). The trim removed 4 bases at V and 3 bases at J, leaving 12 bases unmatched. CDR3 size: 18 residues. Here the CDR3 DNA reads TGTGCCAGCAGCTCAGGGGCAGGACTAGCGGAGTTCAAAAACATTCAGTACTTC. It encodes CASSSGAGLAEFKNIQYF.

CDR3 region: CSASRGNVNEQFF. The CDR3 DNA sequence: TGCAGCGCCTCGAGGGGAAACGTCAATGAGCAGTTCTTC. This chain uses TRBV29-1 with TRBJ2-1, with D perhaps assigned TRBD1 or TRBD2 (5 bases each). Per the germline V gene, CDR1 is SQVTM and CDR2 is ANQGSEA. There are 13 residues in the CDR3. The ends were cut back, 7 bases at V and 6 bases at J, with 16 bases in the middle.

The CDR3 loop is CASSLASGQGAFRSYEQYF. DNA of the CDR3: TGTGCCAGCAGCTTAGCGTCCGGACAGGGGGCTTTTCGTTCCTACGAGCAGTACTTC. The chain combines TRBV7-6 with TRBJ2-7; the match to TRBD1 covers 11 bases. Germline V gene data show CDR1 as SGHVS and CDR2 as FNYEAQ. V trimming: 0 bases; J trimming: 1 base; junction bases outside the gene matches: 11. The CDR3 covers 19 residues.

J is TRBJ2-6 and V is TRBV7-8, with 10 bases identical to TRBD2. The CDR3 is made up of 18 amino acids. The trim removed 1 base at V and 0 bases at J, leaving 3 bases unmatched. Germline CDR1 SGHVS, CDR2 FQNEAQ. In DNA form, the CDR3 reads TGTGCCAGCAGCTTAGTGGCTAGCGGGAGCTCTGGGGCCAACGTCCTGACTTTC. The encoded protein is CASSLVASGSSGANVLTF. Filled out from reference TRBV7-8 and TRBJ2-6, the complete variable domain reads GAGVSQSPRYKVAKRGQDVALRCDPISGHVSLFWYQQALGQGPEFLTYFQNEAQLDKSGLPSDRFFAERPEGSVSTLKIQRTQQEDSAVYLCASSLVASGSSGANVLTFGAGSRLTVL.

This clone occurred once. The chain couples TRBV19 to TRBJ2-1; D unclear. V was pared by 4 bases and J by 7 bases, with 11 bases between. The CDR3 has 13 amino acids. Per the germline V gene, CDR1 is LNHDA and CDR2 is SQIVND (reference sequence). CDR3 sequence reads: CASSTQLQNEQFF. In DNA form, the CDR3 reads TGTGCCAGTAGTACACAGTTGCAGAATGAGCAGTTCTTC.

The CDR3 nucleotides read TGTGCCAGCAGCTTGGGGGCTGTGAACACTGAAGCTTTCTTT. Its protein product is CASSLGAVNTEAFF. V is TRBV5-6 and J is TRBJ1-1; D unclear. CDR1 and CDR2 (germline): SGHDT, YYEEEE. V lost 0 bases, J lost 0 bases, and 6 bases lay in between. The CDR3 sequence is 14 residues long.

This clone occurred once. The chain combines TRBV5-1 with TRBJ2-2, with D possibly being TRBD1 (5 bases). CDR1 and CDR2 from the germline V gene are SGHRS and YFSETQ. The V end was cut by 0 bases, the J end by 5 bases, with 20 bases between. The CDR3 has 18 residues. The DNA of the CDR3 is TGCGCCAGCAGCTTGGAGGCGAGCAGGGCGAGGAAAACCGGGGAGCTGTTTTTT. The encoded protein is CASSLEASRARKTGELFF.

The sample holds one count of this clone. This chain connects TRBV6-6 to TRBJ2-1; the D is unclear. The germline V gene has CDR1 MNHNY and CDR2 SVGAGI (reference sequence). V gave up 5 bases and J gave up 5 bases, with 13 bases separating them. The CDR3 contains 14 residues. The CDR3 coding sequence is TGTGCCAGCAGTGGGATTCAACGGAACAATGAGCAGTTCTTC. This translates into CASSGIQRNNEQFF.

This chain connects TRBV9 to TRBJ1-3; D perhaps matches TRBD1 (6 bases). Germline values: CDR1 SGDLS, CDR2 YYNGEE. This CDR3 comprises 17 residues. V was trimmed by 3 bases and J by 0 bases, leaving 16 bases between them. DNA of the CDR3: TGTGCCAGCAGCGGAAGGGACACCCGTATCTCTGGAAACACCATATATTTT. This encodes CASSGRDTRISGNTIYF.

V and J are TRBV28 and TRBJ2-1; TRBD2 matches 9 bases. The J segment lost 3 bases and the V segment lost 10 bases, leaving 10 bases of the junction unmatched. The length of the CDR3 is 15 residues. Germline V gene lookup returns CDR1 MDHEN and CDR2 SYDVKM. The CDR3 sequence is CATTSTSGLYNEQFF. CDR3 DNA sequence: TGTGCCACCACCTCGACTAGCGGACTCTACAATGAGCAGTTCTTC.

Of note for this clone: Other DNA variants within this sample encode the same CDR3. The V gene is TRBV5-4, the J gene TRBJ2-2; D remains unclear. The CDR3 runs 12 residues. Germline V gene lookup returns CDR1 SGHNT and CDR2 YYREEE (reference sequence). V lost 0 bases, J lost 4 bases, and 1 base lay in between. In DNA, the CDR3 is TGTGCCAGCAGCTTGGCCACCGGGGAGCTGTTTTTT. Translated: CASSLATGELFF.

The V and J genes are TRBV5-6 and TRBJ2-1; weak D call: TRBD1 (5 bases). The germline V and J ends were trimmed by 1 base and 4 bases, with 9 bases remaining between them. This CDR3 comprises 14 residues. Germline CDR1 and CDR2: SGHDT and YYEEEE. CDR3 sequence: CASSLTDSYNEQFF. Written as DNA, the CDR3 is TGTGCCAGCAGCTTGACCGACAGTTACAATGAGCAGTTCTTC.

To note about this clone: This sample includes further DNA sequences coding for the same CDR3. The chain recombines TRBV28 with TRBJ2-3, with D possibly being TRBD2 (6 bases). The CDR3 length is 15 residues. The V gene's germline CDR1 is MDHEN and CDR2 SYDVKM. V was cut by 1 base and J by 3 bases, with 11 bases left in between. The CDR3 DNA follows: TGTGCCAGCAGTTTATTAGGTGGGAGGACAGATACGCAGTATTTT. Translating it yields CASSLLGGRTDTQYF.

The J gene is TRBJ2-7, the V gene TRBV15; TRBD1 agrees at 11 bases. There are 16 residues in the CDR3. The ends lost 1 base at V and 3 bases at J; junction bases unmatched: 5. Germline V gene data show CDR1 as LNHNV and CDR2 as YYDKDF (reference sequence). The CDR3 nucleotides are TGTGCCACCAGCAGAGGTTCCGGGACAGGGGGCTACGAGCAGTACTTC. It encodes CATSRGSGTGGYEQYF.